This T cell receptor beta chain was recovered during a study of blood T cell repertoires in COVID-19. Overall study: Sources were T cells, B-cell-depleted T cells, or PBMCs; the material itself was cDNA or gDNA.

Generated by immunoSEQ multiplex PCR, the TCRdb table keeps only in-frame clones and is missing some. This sample has 200,000 to 300,000 clones, with about 83% found just once. The germline V and J ends were trimmed by 6 bases and 0 bases, with 11 bases remaining between them. CDR3 size: 15 residues. Germline values: CDR1 MNHEY, CDR2 SVGAGI. This chain links TRBV6-5 with TRBJ1-4; D may be TRBD1 (5 bases). Sequencing was carried out using peripheral blood. The source is a man aged 50-59 years with acute or convalescent COVID-19. The CDR3 region is CASSRKTATNEKLFF. The CDR3 DNA reads as TGTGCCAGCAGCCGAAAGACAGCAACTAATGAAAAACTGTTTTTT.